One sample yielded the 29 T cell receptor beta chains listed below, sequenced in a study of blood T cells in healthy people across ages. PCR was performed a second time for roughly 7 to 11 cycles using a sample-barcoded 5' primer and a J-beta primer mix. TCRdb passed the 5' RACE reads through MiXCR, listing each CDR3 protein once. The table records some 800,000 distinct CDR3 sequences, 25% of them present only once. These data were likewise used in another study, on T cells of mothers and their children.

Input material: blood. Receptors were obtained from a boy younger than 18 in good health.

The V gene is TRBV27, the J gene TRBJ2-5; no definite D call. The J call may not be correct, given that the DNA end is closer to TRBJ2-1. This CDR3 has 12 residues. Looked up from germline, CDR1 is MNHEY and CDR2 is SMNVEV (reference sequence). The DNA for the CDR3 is TGTGCCAGCGGTGGTTTGTCCAATGAGCAGTTCTTC. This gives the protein CASGGLSNEQFF.

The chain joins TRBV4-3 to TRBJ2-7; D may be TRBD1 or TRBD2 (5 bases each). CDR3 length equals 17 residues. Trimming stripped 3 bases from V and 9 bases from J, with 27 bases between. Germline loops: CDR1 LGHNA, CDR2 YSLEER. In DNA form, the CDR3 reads TGCGCCAGCAGCCAGGAGATCGGGGCGGCAGCCGCCCTCGGGCAGTACTTC. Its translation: CASSQEIGAAAALGQYF.

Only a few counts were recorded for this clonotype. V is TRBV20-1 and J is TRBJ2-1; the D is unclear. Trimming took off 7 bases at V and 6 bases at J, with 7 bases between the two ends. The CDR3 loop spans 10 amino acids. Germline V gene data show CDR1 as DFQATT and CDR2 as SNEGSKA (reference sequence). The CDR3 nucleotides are TGCAGTGACCCCTCCAATGAGCAGTTCTTC. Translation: CSDPSNEQFF.

The CDR3 DNA follows: TGTGCCAGCAGTTCTTCCTTTCCCCCCCTCCACTTT. Its translation: CASSSSFPPLHF. The rearrangement links TRBV27 to TRBJ1-6, with unresolved D. Germline CDR1 is MNHEY and CDR2 is SMNVEV (reference sequence). The CDR3 sequence is 12 residues long. The V and J ends lost 4 bases and 13 bases respectively, with 11 bases between them.

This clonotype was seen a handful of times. CDR3 DNA sequence: TGTGCCAGCAGTGAAGACAACTCTGGGGCCAACGTCCTGACTTTC. Translation: CASSEDNSGANVLTF. V is TRBV6-1 and J is TRBJ2-6, with D hard to call. This CDR3 comprises 15 residues. V gave up 1 base and J gave up 0 bases, with 4 bases separating them. The germline V gene encodes CDR1 MNHNS and CDR2 SASEGT.

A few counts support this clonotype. The CDR3, as DNA: TGTGCCAGCAGGTGGGCCGACGGGGATACGCAGTATTTT. Translated: CASRWADGDTQYF. This chain connects TRBV12-3 or TRBV12-4 to TRBJ2-3; D is ambiguous. The CDR3 has 13 residues. Trimming removed 6 bases from V and 6 bases from J, with 13 bases in between.

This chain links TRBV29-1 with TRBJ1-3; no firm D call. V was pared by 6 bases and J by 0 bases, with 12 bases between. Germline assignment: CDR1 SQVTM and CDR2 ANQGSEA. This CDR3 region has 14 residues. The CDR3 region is CSVLRAHSGNTIYF. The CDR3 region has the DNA TGCAGCGTGCTCAGAGCACACTCTGGAAACACCATATATTTT.

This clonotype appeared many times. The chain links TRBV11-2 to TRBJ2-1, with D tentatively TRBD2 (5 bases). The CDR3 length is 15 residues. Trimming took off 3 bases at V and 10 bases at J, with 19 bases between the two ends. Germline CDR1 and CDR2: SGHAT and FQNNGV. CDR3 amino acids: CASSFSLGGPREQFF. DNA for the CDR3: TGTGCCAGCAGCTTTTCACTAGGAGGCCCACGGGAGCAGTTCTTC. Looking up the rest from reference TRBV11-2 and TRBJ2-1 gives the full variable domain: EAGVAQSPRYKIIEKRQSVAFWCNPISGHATLYWYQQILGQGPKLLIQFQNNGVVDDSQLPKDRFSAERLKGVDSTLKIQPAKLEDSAVYLCASSFSLGGPREQFFGPGTRLTVL.

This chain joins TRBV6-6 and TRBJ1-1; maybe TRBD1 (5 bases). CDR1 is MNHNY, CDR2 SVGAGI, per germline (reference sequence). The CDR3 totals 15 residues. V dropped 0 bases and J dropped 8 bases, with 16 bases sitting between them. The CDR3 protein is CASSYSIAGVREAFF. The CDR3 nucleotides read TGTGCCAGCAGTTACTCGATCGCGGGGGTTAGGGAAGCTTTCTTT.

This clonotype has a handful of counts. The CDR3 nucleotides are TGTGCCAGCAGGGTCACGAGCTCTGGAAACACCATATATTTT. Its protein product is CASRVTSSGNTIYF. The chain links TRBV12-3 or TRBV12-4 to TRBJ1-3; no reliable D call. The V end lost 6 bases, the J end lost 0 bases, and 9 bases lay between the germline ends. CDR3 length: 14 amino acids.

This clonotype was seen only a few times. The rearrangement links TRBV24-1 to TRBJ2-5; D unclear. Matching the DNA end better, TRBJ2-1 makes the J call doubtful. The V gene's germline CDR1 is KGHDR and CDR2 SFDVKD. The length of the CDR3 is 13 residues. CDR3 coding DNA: TGTGCCACTAAAGCAGGTGCTTTAGATGAGCAGTTCTTC. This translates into CATKAGALDEQFF.

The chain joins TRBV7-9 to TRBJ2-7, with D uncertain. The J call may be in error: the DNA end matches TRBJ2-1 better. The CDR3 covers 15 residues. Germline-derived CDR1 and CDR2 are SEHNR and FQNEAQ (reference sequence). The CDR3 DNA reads TGTGCCAGCCCGAAAGGCACGGTACCCCCCAATGAGCAGTTCTTC. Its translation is CASPKGTVPPNEQFF.

In nucleotides, the CDR3 is TGTGCCAGCAGTGAATTAGCAGGTTCCGAGTCCTATGGCTACACCTTC. Amino acids: CASSELAGSESYGYTF. The gene calls are TRBV25-1 and TRBJ1-2, with D uncertain. This CDR3 region has 16 residues. Germline V CDR1 and CDR2: MGHDK, SYGVNS. The V gene lost 1 base and the J gene lost 4 bases, with 16 bases spanning the gap.

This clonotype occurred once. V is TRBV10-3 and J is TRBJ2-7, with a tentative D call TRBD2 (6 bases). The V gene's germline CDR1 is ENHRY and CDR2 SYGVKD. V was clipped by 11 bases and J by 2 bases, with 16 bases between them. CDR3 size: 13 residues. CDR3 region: CAPPGEQAYEQYF. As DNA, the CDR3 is TGTGCCCCTCCGGGGGAGCAGGCCTACGAGCAGTACTTC.

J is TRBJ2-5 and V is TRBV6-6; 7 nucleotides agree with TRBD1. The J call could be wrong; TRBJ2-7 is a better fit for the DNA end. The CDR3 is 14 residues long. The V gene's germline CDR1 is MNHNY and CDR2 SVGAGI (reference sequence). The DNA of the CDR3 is TGTGCCAGCAGCGGGACAGATTGGGCCTACGAGCAGTACTTC. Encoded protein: CASSGTDWAYEQYF.

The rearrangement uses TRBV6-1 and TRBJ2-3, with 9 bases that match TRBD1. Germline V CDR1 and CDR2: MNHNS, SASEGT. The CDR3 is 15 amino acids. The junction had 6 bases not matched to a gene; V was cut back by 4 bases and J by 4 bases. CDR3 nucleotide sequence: TGTGCCAGCAGTGGCCTTAGGACAGGGGCAGATACGCAGTATTTT. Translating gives CASSGLRTGADTQYF.

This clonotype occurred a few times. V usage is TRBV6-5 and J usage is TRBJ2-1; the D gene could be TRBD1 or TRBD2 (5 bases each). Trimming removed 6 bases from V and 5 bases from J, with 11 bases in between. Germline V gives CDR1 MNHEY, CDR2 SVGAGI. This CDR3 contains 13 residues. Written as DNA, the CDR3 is TGTGCCAGCAGCTACCGAGGGGACAATGAGCAGTTCTTC. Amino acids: CASSYRGDNEQFF.

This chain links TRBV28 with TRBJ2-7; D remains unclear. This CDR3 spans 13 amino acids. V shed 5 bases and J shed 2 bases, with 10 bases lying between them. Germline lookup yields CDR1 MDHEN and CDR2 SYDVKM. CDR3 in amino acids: CASSPRTPYEQYF. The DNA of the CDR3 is TGTGCCAGCAGTCCCCGGACCCCCTACGAGCAGTACTTC. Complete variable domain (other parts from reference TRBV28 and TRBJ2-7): DVKVTQSSRYLVKRTGEKVFLECVQDMDHENMFWYRQDPGLGLRLIYFSYDVKMKEKGDIPEGYSVSREKKERFSLILESASTNQTSMYLCASSPRTPYEQYFGPGTRLTVT.

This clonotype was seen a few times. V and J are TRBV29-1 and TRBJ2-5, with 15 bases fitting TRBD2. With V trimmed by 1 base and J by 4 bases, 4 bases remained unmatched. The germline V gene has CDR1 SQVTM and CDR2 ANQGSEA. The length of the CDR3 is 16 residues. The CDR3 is CSVEGGLAGGRETQYF. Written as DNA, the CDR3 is TGCAGCGTTGAAGGGGGACTAGCGGGAGGTAGAGAGACCCAGTACTTC.

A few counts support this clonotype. Here the CDR3 reads CSARSSYSSNEQFF. The CDR3 DNA follows: TGCAGTGCTAGATCTTCTTACTCGAGCAATGAGCAGTTCTTC. This chain uses TRBV20-1 with TRBJ2-1; the D is unclear. Trimming removed 2 bases at V and 6 bases at J, with 14 bases between. The CDR3 totals 14 residues. Germline assignment: CDR1 DFQATT and CDR2 SNEGSKA (reference sequence).

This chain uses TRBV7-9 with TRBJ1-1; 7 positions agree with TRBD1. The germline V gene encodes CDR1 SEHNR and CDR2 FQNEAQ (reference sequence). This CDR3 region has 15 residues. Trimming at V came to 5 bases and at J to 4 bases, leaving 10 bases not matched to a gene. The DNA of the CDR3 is TGTGCCAGCAGCCCACTACAGGGGTTGGGCACTGAAGCTTTCTTT. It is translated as CASSPLQGLGTEAFF.

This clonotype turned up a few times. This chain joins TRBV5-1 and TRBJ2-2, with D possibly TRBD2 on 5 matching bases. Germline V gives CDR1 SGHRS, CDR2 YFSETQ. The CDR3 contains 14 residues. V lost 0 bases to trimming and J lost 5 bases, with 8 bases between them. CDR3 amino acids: CASSLASGTGELFF. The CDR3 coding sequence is TGCGCCAGCAGCTTGGCCTCGGGGACCGGGGAGCTGTTTTTT.

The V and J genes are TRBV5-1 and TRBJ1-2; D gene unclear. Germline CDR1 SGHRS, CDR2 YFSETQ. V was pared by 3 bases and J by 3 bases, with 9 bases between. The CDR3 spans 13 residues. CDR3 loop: CASSYEEDYGYTF. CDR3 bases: TGCGCCAGCAGCTATGAGGAAGACTATGGCTACACCTTC.

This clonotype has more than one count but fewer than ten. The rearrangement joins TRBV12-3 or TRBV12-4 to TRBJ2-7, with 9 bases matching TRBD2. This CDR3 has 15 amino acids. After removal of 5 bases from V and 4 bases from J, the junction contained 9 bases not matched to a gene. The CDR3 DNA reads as TGTGCCAGCAGTGGTCGACTAGCGGACCCTTACGAGCAGTACTTC. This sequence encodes CASSGRLADPYEQYF.

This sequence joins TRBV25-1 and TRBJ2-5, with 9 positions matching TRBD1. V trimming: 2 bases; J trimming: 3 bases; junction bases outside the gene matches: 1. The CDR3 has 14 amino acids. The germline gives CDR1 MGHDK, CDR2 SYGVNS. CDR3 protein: CASSERTGEETQYF. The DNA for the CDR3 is TGTGCCAGCAGTGAAAGGACAGGGGAAGAGACCCAGTACTTC.

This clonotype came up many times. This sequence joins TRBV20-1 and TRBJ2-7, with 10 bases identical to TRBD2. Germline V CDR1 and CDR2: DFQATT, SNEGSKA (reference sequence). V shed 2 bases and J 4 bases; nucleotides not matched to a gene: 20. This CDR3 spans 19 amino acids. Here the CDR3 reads CSARPSPQESGRAGYEQYF. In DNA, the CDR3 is TGCAGTGCTAGACCAAGCCCCCAGGAAAGCGGGAGGGCCGGGTACGAGCAGTACTTC.

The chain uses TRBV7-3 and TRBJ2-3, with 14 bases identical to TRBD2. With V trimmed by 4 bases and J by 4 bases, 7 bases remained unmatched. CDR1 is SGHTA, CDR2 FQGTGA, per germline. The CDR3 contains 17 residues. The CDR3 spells CASSSGLAGDYADTQYF. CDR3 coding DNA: TGTGCCAGCAGCTCGGGACTAGCGGGAGACTACGCAGATACGCAGTATTTT.

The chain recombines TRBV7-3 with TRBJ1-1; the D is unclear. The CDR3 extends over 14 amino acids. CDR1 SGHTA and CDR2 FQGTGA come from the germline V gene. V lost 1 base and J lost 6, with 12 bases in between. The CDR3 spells CASSLNGLGSEAFF. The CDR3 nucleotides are TGTGCCAGCAGCTTAAACGGGTTAGGTTCTGAAGCTTTCTTT.

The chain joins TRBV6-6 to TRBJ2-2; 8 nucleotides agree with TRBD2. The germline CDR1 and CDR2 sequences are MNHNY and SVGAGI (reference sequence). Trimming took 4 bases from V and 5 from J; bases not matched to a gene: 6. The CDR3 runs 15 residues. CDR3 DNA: TGTGCCAGCAGTTTCGGACTAGCTAAGACCGGGGAGCTGTTTTTT. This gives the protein CASSFGLAKTGELFF.